This T cell receptor (beta chain) was found in a study of T-cell reconstitution after alpha-beta-depleted transplantation in children. This clonotype was recorded at least ten times. CDR1 and CDR2 from the germline V gene are MGHRA and YSYEKL. Deletions cut 1 base from V and 4 bases from J, with 14 bases between. The CDR3 covers 15 residues. Preparation of the TCRbeta library was carried out with unique molecular identifiers. TCRdb re-derived calls from the PCR reads in MiXCR, one entry per CDR3 protein. The data show 200,000 or so distinct CDR3 sequences, around 5.9% seen once. This chain connects TRBV4-1 to TRBJ2-7, with a weak D call TRBD1 (5 bases). The receptor was derived from a girl under two years old with combined immunodeficiency, due to receive a stem cell transplant. The input for sequencing was PBMCs, taken before TCRalphabeta/CD19-depleted stem cell transplant. For the CDR3, the DNA is TGCGCCAGCAGCCAAGTGGAAGACAGTTTATACGAGCAGTACTTC. Its protein product is CASSQVEDSLYEQYF.